This passage covers 15 T cell receptor beta chains from one sample sequenced in a study of T cells in Graves' hyperthyroidism and ophthalmopathy. RNA transcripts gave rise to amplified TCR beta CDR3 regions. The primer set for the first-round RT-PCR of the TCR CDR3 was HTBI. TCRdb independently ran MiXCR on the multiplex PCR reads; one entry per CDR3 protein. The repertoire holds some 690,000 distinct CDR3 sequences, with approximately 15% as singletons. The material sequenced was blood. The receptors were sampled from a man aged 45 to 65 with Graves' hyperthyroidism.

This clonotype showed up many times. V is TRBV5-1 and J is TRBJ2-3, with D hard to call. Trimming took off 0 bases at V and 6 bases at J, with 11 bases between the two ends. The V gene's germline CDR1 is SGHRS and CDR2 YFSETQ. The CDR3 runs 14 residues. CDR3 DNA: TGCGCCAGCAGCTTGGAACAGCCTCGGGATACGCAGTATTTT. Translated, it gives CASSLEQPRDTQYF.

The chain combines TRBV12-3 or TRBV12-4 with TRBJ2-2; 11 nucleotides match TRBD1. The junction had 5 bases not matched to a gene; V was cut back by 4 bases and J by 4 bases. The CDR3 length is 16 residues. DNA of the CDR3: TGTGCCAGCAGTTCTTTGGACAGGGGGCGCACCGGGGAGCTGTTTTTT. Residues: CASSSLDRGRTGELFF.

This clonotype was found many times. This chain uses TRBV9 with TRBJ1-3; 9 nucleotides line up with TRBD1. This CDR3 comprises 15 residues. The V gene end was trimmed by 4 bases and the J gene end by 5 bases; junction bases not matched to a gene: 7. Looked up from germline, CDR1 is SGDLS and CDR2 is YYNGEE. The CDR3 region has the DNA TGTGCCAGCAGCACCCGGGACAGGGAAAGAAACACCATATATTTT. This gives the protein CASSTRDRERNTIYF. Full variable domain (remainder filled in from reference TRBV9 and TRBJ1-3): DSGVTQTPKHLITATGQRVTLRCSPRSGDLSVYWYQQSLDQGLQFLIQYYNGEERAKGNILERFSAQQFPDLHSELNLSSLELGDSALYFCASSTRDRERNTIYFGEGSWLTVV.

The V and J genes are TRBV15 and TRBJ2-3, with a weak D call TRBD2 (5 bases). The length of the CDR3 is 13 residues. Germline V gene lookup returns CDR1 LNHNV and CDR2 YYDKDF (reference sequence). Trimming pared 5 bases from V and 3 bases from J, leaving 9 bases between. The CDR3: CATSASRTDTQYF. CDR3 nucleotides: TGTGCCACCAGCGCTAGCAGAACAGATACGCAGTATTTT. Complete variable domain (other parts from reference TRBV15 and TRBJ2-3): DAMVIQNPRYQVTQFGKPVTLSCSQTLNHNVMYWYQQKSSQAPKLLFHYYDKDFNNEADTPDNFQSRRPNTSFCFLDIRSPGLGDTAMYLCATSASRTDTQYFGPGTRLTVL.

In this sample, this clonotype turned up many times. The rearrangement joins TRBV7-2 to TRBJ1-1; D is unclear. Germline-derived CDR1 and CDR2 are SGHTA and FQGNSA. V lost 1 base and J lost 1, with 10 bases in between. The CDR3 contains 15 residues. The CDR3 spells CASSLDPRGNTEAFF. The CDR3 coding sequence is TGTGCCAGCAGCTTAGACCCCCGGGGGAACACTGAAGCTTTCTTT.

About this clonotype: Being one base from a much bigger clone, this may be a read error. The chain couples TRBV12-3 or TRBV12-4 to TRBJ2-3; a possible D gene is TRBD2 (5 bases). CDR3 length: 13 amino acids. CDR3 protein: CASGKASTVTQYF. DNA for the CDR3: TGTGCCAGCGGCAAGGCTAGCACAGTTACGCAGTATTTT.

The chain recombines TRBV3-1 with TRBJ2-5, with 11 bases aligning to TRBD2. The germline V gene encodes CDR1 LGHDT and CDR2 YNNKEL (reference sequence). This CDR3 comprises 16 residues. V lost 1 base to trimming and J lost 4 bases; unmatched junction nucleotides: 5. The CDR3 spells CASSQGLTSGIETQYF. In DNA form, the CDR3 reads TGTGCCAGCAGCCAAGGCCTGACTAGCGGGATAGAGACCCAGTACTTC.

This clonotype was detected a few times. This may come from a read error, since a much larger clone is one base off. The chain links TRBV10-2 to TRBJ2-7, with 7 positions matching TRBD2. The CDR3 has 16 residues. V trimming: 4 bases; J trimming: 7 bases; junction bases outside the gene matches: 16. The V gene's germline CDR1 is WSHSY and CDR2 SAAADI. This CDR3 is CASSGASGGSKREQYF. The CDR3 bases are TGCGCCAGCAGTGGAGCTAGCGGAGGGTCCAAGCGTGAGCAGTACTTC.

This clonotype was detected ten times or more. V and J are TRBV7-2 and TRBJ1-1; D unclear. The V and J ends lost 1 base and 9 bases respectively, with 12 bases between them. The V gene's germline CDR1 is SGHTA and CDR2 FQGNSA. The CDR3 spans 13 residues. The CDR3 here is CASSLVAGVKAFF. The CDR3 DNA reads as TGTGCCAGCAGCTTAGTGGCGGGAGTCAAAGCTTTCTTT.

In its sample, this clonotype was seen many times. V gene TRBV6-5 combines with J gene TRBJ1-2, with D unresolved. The CDR3 runs to 15 residues. The V end was cut by 2 bases, the J end by 4 bases, with 14 bases between. Per germline, CDR1 MNHEY and CDR2 SVGAGI. CDR3 sequence: CASSYATSVGYGYTF. DNA of the CDR3: TGTGCCAGCAGTTACGCAACGAGCGTGGGCTATGGCTACACCTTC.

Details on this clonotype: Germline and junction disagree at one end, which may indicate a read error. The chain is built from TRBV7-3 and TRBJ2-1; TRBD2 is a possible D gene (7 bases). CDR3 length: 14 residues. The germline V gene encodes CDR1 SGHTA and CDR2 FQGTGA. The CDR3 is CASSLTGGGNAQFF. The CDR3 coding sequence is TGTGCCAGCAGCTTAACAGGGGGGGGGAATGCGCAGTTCTTC. The full variable domain, its missing parts supplied by reference TRBV7-3 and TRBJ2-1, is GAGVSQTPSNKVTEKGKYVELRCDPISGHTALYWYRQSLGQGPEFLIYFQGTGAADDSGLPNDRFFAVRPEGSVSTLKIQRTERGDSAVYLCASSLTGGGNAQFFGPGTRLTVL.

This clonotype was observed at least ten times. V is TRBV12-3 or TRBV12-4 and J is TRBJ1-1; maybe TRBD1 (5 bases). The CDR3 sequence is 11 residues long. Deletions cut 6 bases from V and 4 bases from J, with 6 bases between. The CDR3 reads CASRRGTEAFF. The CDR3 DNA reads as TGTGCCAGCAGGAGGGGCACTGAAGCTTTCTTT.

In this sample, this clonotype turned up many times. V and J are TRBV27 and TRBJ2-3, with D tentatively TRBD2 (5 bases). V lost 8 bases and J lost 10, with 16 bases in between. The CDR3 loop spans 12 amino acids. Germline CDR1 MNHEY, CDR2 SMNVEV (reference sequence). CDR3 DNA: TGTGCCAGCCAAGGGTACGGAGGTCCGCAGTATTTT. Translated, it gives CASQGYGGPQYF.

At least ten counts were recorded for this clonotype. J is TRBJ2-7 and V is TRBV27, with D possibly TRBD2 on 6 matching bases. The V end was cut by 2 bases, the J end by 0 bases, with 11 bases between. Per the germline V gene, CDR1 is MNHEY and CDR2 is SMNVEV (reference sequence). The CDR3 sequence is 15 residues long. CDR3 bases: TGTGCCAGCAGTTTAATTGGGGGACTCTCCTACGAGCAGTACTTC. This translates into CASSLIGGLSYEQYF.

Ten or more counts support this clonotype. J is TRBJ2-7 and V is TRBV28, with D possibly TRBD1 on 6 matching bases. Germline values: CDR1 MDHEN, CDR2 SYDVKM. The CDR3 is made up of 12 amino acids. V dropped 1 base and J dropped 9 bases, with 10 bases sitting between them. In nucleotides, the CDR3 is TGTGCCAGCAGTTTATCAGGGGACGGGCAGTACTTC. Protein: CASSLSGDGQYF.